Below, 10 T cell receptor beta chains from the same sample are listed, as sequenced in a study of shared clonotypes between healthy human individuals. Sequencing was performed with immunoSEQ multiplex PCR; in TCRdb, only in-frame clones are kept and a portion is missing. This table has roughly 1 million clones, approximately 78% appearing once. The sample consisted of memory CD4+ T cells from PBMCs. Subset of the sample: CD45RA-negative fraction. Source of these receptors: a man aged 18 to 30 in good health. Some clones in this sample may be carry-over from other donors' samples.

The chain is built from TRBV2 and TRBJ2-7, with D perhaps TRBD1 (6 bases). The CDR3 extends over 12 amino acids. Germline CDR1 and CDR2: SNHLY and FYNNEI. Trimming took off 4 bases at V and 7 bases at J, with 11 bases between the two ends. CDR3 region: CASSARGGEQYF. The DNA of the CDR3 is TGTGCCAGCAGTGCCAGGGGTGGTGAGCAGTACTTC.

The chain uses TRBV10-2 and TRBJ2-1; D may be TRBD1 (7 bases). V shed 8 bases and J shed 0 bases, with 14 bases lying between them. The CDR3 has 15 residues. Germline values: CDR1 WSHSY, CDR2 SAAADI. The CDR3 sequence: CASGGGLSSYNEQFF. CDR3 coding DNA: TGCGCCAGCGGAGGGGGCCTTAGCTCCTACAATGAGCAGTTCTTC.

The chain uses TRBV9 and TRBJ1-5, with unresolved D. The CDR3 extends over 11 amino acids. Germline CDR1 and CDR2: SGDLS and YYNGEE. V was trimmed by 7 bases and J by 6 bases, leaving 8 bases between them. Here the CDR3 reads CASPPFQPQHF. The CDR3 DNA is TGTGCCAGCCCCCCGTTTCAGCCCCAGCATTTT.

This chain uses TRBV18 with TRBJ2-5, with 9 bases matching TRBD1. CDR1 KGHSH and CDR2 LQKENI come from the germline V gene. This CDR3 is built from 14 residues. Unmatched junction bases numbered 5, after V lost 5 bases and J lost 4 bases. Written as DNA, the CDR3 is TGTGCCAGCTCAGCGGGACAGGGCGGAGAGACCCAGTACTTC. Translated, it gives CASSAGQGGETQYF. The variable domain in full, with the rest retrieved from reference TRBV18 and TRBJ2-5, is NAGVMQNPRHLVRRRGQEARLRCSPMKGHSHVYWYRQLPEEGLKFMVYLQKENIIDESGMPKERFSAEFPKEGPSILRIQQVVRGDSAAYFCASSAGQGGETQYFGPGTRLLVL.

The chain uses TRBV11-2 and TRBJ2-5, with 12 bases lining up with TRBD2. The CDR3 length is 17 residues. In germline, CDR1 is SGHAT, CDR2 FQNNGV. The junction had 3 bases not matched to a gene; V was cut back by 0 bases and J by 1 base. Here the CDR3 reads CASSLDLAGGGQETQYF. CDR3 DNA: TGTGCCAGCAGCTTAGATCTAGCGGGAGGGGGCCAAGAGACCCAGTACTTC.

The rearrangement uses TRBV28 and TRBJ2-7, with D unresolved. CDR3 length: 13 residues. Trimming cost V 5 bases and J 2 bases, with 10 bases left between them. Germline assignment: CDR1 MDHEN and CDR2 SYDVKM. The CDR3 loop reads CASSPYRTYEQYF. DNA for the CDR3: TGTGCCAGCAGTCCTTATAGGACCTACGAGCAGTACTTC. Together with reference TRBV28 and TRBJ2-7, the CDR3 gives the full variable domain: DVKVTQSSRYLVKRTGEKVFLECVQDMDHENMFWYRQDPGLGLRLIYFSYDVKMKEKGDIPEGYSVSREKKERFSLILESASTNQTSMYLCASSPYRTYEQYFGPGTRLTVT.

The rearrangement joins TRBV11-2 to TRBJ2-7, with 7 bases fitting TRBD2. After removal of 1 base from V and 3 bases from J, the junction contained 9 bases not matched to a gene. The CDR3 is made up of 16 amino acids. The V gene's germline CDR1 is SGHAT and CDR2 FQNNGV. The CDR3 is CASSLGKAGKGYEQYF. The CDR3 region has the DNA TGTGCCAGCAGCTTAGGGAAAGCGGGAAAAGGCTACGAGCAGTACTTC.

The chain joins TRBV7-8 to TRBJ2-3; TRBD2 is a possible D gene (6 bases). The CDR3 runs 14 residues. V lost 5 bases and J 4 bases, leaving 13 bases between the germline ends. Germline V lookup: CDR1 SGHVS, CDR2 FQNEAQ. This CDR3 is CASSARGGADTQYF. The DNA for the CDR3 is TGTGCCAGCAGCGCAAGGGGAGGAGCAGATACGCAGTATTTT.

The chain couples TRBV19 to TRBJ2-1; 9 bases agree with TRBD1. The CDR3 has 15 residues. Germline CDR1 reads LNHDA; CDR2 reads SQIVND (reference sequence). With 3 bases clipped from V and 4 bases from J, the junction kept 4 bases outside the gene matches. CDR3 region: CASSMEGQGYNEQFF. The CDR3 nucleotides read TGTGCCAGTAGTATGGAAGGACAGGGGTACAATGAGCAGTTCTTC.

This chain joins TRBV6-5 and TRBJ2-2; perhaps TRBD1 as D (5 bases). This CDR3 has 13 amino acids. Germline assignment: CDR1 MNHEY and CDR2 SVGAGI. Trimming stripped 4 bases from V and 5 bases from J, with 8 bases between. The CDR3 sequence: CASSSRVTGELFF. Here the CDR3 DNA reads TGTGCCAGCAGTTCCAGGGTTACCGGGGAGCTGTTTTTT.